This record covers a single TCR beta chain. This entry comes from a study of T cell changes during pregnancy in multiple sclerosis. Germline assignment: CDR1 LGHNA and CDR2 YNFKEQ. The CDR3 loop spans 14 amino acids. The ends were cut back, 1 base at V and 6 bases at J, with 10 bases in the middle. Repertoires were generated with immunoSEQ multiplex PCR, while TCRdb's copy carries only in-frame clones and drops some. The sample has roughly 51,000 clones, around 94% seen once. The sample in question was CD8+ T cells from peripheral blood mononuclear cells, obtained before pregnancy. This chain connects TRBV4-2 to TRBJ2-1; no firm D call. This TCR was recovered from a female donor with multiple sclerosis, enrolled in a pregnancy study. The CDR3 sequence: CASSQAVALNEQFF. DNA for the CDR3: TGTGCCAGCAGCCAAGCCGTGGCTCTCAATGAGCAGTTCTTC.